This TCR beta chain was sequenced in a study of shared clonotypes between healthy human individuals. Participating donors were healthy, HIV-negative adults free of recent acute infections or vaccinations. Data came from immunoSEQ multiplex PCR; TCRdb stores just in-frame clones and leaves some out. Found here are about 360,000 clones, over 70% of them singletons; the top ten hold roughly a tenth. The germline CDR1 and CDR2 sequences are SEHNR and FQNEAQ (reference sequence). CDR3 size: 13 residues. Trimming cost V 5 bases and J 7 bases, with 14 bases left between them. This receptor was identified in a man aged 25-45 years in good health. The chain links TRBV7-9 to TRBJ2-5; possibly TRBD1 or TRBD2 for D (6 bases each). The specimen sequenced was memory CD4+ T cells sorted from blood. Stated subset: CD45RA-negative fraction. For the CDR3, the DNA is TGTGCCAGCAGCCCAAAGGGGGGAGGGACCCAGTACTTC. Amino acids: CASSPKGGGTQYF.